Detailed here is one TCR beta chain. The antigen remains undetermined. Sequencing used immunoSEQ multiplex PCR; TCRdb keeps in-frame clones, though not all of them. The table shows 95,000 to 100,000 clones, with approximately 80% occurring only once. This CDR3 spans 17 amino acids. Germline loops: CDR1 KGHSH, CDR2 LQKENI. V lost 0 bases and J lost 3; bases outside the gene matches: 6. The sample comes from a study of cytotoxic CD8 clonotypes in ibrutinib-treated CLL. Study information: Per sample, productive templates averaged about 240,000 and productive rearrangements averaged 94,082.

General study points: Clonality showed a rise at ibrutinib response that reversed toward baseline at progression. Public clonotypes were uncommon and contracted or stayed stable on treatment. Baseline-level clonality went beyond age-matched healthy donors and moved in step with circulating CD8+ T-cell counts.

Sequencing used PBMCs, obtained after 12 months of ibrutinib treatment. V and J are TRBV18 and TRBJ2-2; 8 bases are shared with TRBD2. This sequence originates from a human donor with chronic lymphocytic leukemia. CDR3 in DNA: TGTGCCAGCTCACCACCAGCGGGGGCCTTGGACACCGGGGAGCTGTTTTTT. Translated, it gives CASSPPAGALDTGELFF.